This TCR beta chain appears in the sequencing data of a study of cytomegalovirus exposure and HLA in healthy donors (dated by TCRdb to 2016 to 2017). With respect to the entire study: An earlier analysis of several hundred of the donors reported approximately 260 Gb of sequence data and 117 million unique TCR beta sequences obtained from approximately 180 million T cells. In the later analysis, no new phenotypic data were used to find candidate immune exposures; instead, reliance was placed on TCR beta sequences and their occurrence across donors. Using immunosequencing, the study profiled T cell repertoires from roughly 650 subjects and related those repertoires to cytomegalovirus serostatus. To predict cytomegalovirus infection status, the study brought together high-throughput TCR immunosequencing, statistical association of individual TCRs with disease status, and machine learning. Among the roughly 390 genotyped donors, roughly 80% belonged to the genetic ancestry cluster associated with self-reported Caucasian donors. An earlier analysis of a few hundred of the donors applied high-throughput TCR beta sequencing to assess whether each TCR beta V gene segment acted as functional or pseudogenic. All discovery cohort repertoires had been generated on a single sequencing platform. Class I and class II HLA loci were covered by the typing at four-digit resolution. Typing coverage varied by locus: roughly 629-640 donors for A, B, C, DRB1 and DQB1; roughly 500 for DQA1; more than 600 for DPA1; 450 to 480 for DPB1. A later analysis re-analyzed previously published TCR beta repertoires from approximately 670 donors and added high-resolution HLA genotyping to study TCR occurrence patterns. About 320 gigabases of sequencing data and approximately 85 million unique TCR sequences were included in an early release covering 550 to 800 HLA-typed donors. The study aimed to test whether signatures of past pathogen exposure could be identified by cataloging public T cell receptors. Donor age, sex, ethnicity and CMV serostatus were collected together with the repertoire data. In addition to the first cohort of approximately 650 subjects, a separate validation cohort of over 90 different subjects was used. On average, over 200,000 unique TCR beta nucleotide sequences were sequenced per donor among some 430 genotyped donors of the cohort, with about 19% of those sequences being non-productive. A later genetic analysis used genome-wide SNP genotypes for about 60% of the roughly 700 donors, treating that subset as a discovery cohort. About 5 DR-DQ haplotypes were handled as single units for association and clustering, since linkage in the cohort was strong. General conclusions and limits of the study: According to the authors, the approach could potentially be generalized to other disease states and immunological phenotypes. A later genetic analysis associated a missense DCLRE1C variant with V-gene and J-gene trimming of TCR beta chains, and an independent cohort replicated the association. While some public TCRs were present in many individuals, most TCR sequences turned up only very rarely across donors. Sequencing depth was assumed to be roughly uniform across donors in the presence/absence analyses, though that assumption may not hold. According to a later analysis, most CMV-associated TCR beta chains appeared to be HLA-restricted, and the HLA associations seemed to be driven largely by CMV exposure. Because HLA typing was missing for some donors at each locus, association tests included only the typed subset. In vitro tests confirmed that a few of the cytomegalovirus-associated TCR beta chains recognize cytomegalovirus antigens. A further reported finding was that TCR beta sequences accurately predicted the HLA-A and HLA-B alleles for most subjects in the first cohort. In a later analysis, about 16,000 TCR beta sequences were associated with specific HLA alleles at a false discovery rate of 0.05. When HLA alleles, especially DR and DQ, strongly co-occurred, TCR associations were difficult to assign to individual alleles. According to a later genetic analysis, donors in an Asian-associated ancestry cluster had fewer N-insertions in productive TCRs than the approximately 700-donor mean. The classifier was reported to diagnose cytomegalovirus status with high specificity and sensitivity in both the original and validation cohorts. This cohort had only TCR beta chains sequenced, and the lack of alpha or paired-chain data limited which features could be detected. For the cohort, immune exposure information was limited to CMV serostatus. Broadly in line with IMGT annotations, most TCR beta V segments showed up in productive rearrangements about 87% or about 30% of the time in an earlier analysis of under 700 of the donors. According to a later analysis, TCR association rates differed among HLA loci, with DRB1 alleles showing the most associated TCRs and HLA-C alleles showing the fewest. A total of about 180 TCR beta chains were listed by the study as associated with cytomegalovirus. Linkage disequilibrium might explain the correlated functional status among segregating V segments, but an unknown experimental factor could not be excluded. According to a later analysis, parvovirus B19, influenza, CMV and Epstein-Barr virus appeared linked to several top co-occurrence clusters. Because counts were too low, roughly 16 rarely observed V segments, including chromosome 9 orphons, were excluded from the earlier analysis of 587 of the donors. In a later analysis, HLA-associated TCR beta chains showed more clonal expansion and lower generation probabilities than non-associated chains that were equally common. The 87-base-pair reads could not distinguish some IMGT-functional V segments, including TRBV6-2 and TRBV6-3, so those segments were excluded. A cluster of highly shared sequence variants was judged likely to represent a technical artifact of the sequencing pipeline.

The cohort was made up of 650 to 700 healthy bone marrow donors. Cohort members were all nominally healthy when sampled, although unrecorded immune exposures were likely present. The donor was CMV seropositive and was included in the group of around 300 seropositive cohort members. Every donor gave a peripheral blood sample, and the peripheral blood mononuclear cells from that sample were used for TCR beta sequencing. The Qiagen DNeasy Blood Extraction Kit was used to extract genomic DNA from the blood cell samples. The CDR3 runs 16 residues from the cysteine to the phenylalanine. Only the CDR3 portion is preserved as DNA: 48 bases, with reading frame beginning at the first base. This clone was seen just once. Its specific antigen is unknown. The sample holds no much larger clone one base away, and base qualities are not on file. Libraries were made using the immunoSEQ multiplex PCR assay. A mixture of 60 forward primers for TCR Vbeta segments and 13 reverse primers for TCR Jbeta segments was used in the multiplex PCR. The CDR3 region of rearranged TCR beta genes was amplified from genomic DNA with a multiplex PCR assay. Amplified TCR beta libraries were sequenced as 87-base-pair reads on the Illumina HiSeq System. The paper's processing steps were these. A later analysis tallied roughly 78 million unique TCR beta chains across the 666 repertoires, and around 9.9 million of those chains were shared by two or more donors. Raw reads were error-corrected and collapsed into unique sequences with a nearest-neighbor algorithm that merged closely related sequences to remove PCR and sequencing errors. V, D and J gene segments were assigned by aligning CDR3 sequences to IMGT reference sequences. For a sequence to be retained, at least a six-nucleotide match to both a V gene segment and a J gene segment was required. A rearrangement was called productive if the CDR3 had no stop codons and remained in frame with V and J, and every other rearrangement was called non-productive. CDR3 was defined by IMGT convention, running from the second conserved V-encoded cysteine to the conserved J-encoded phenylalanine. Sequences without an unambiguous match to a single V gene segment were excluded from the earlier analysis of over 500 of the donors. In an earlier analysis of a few hundred of the donors, V segments were called functional above 56.7% productive rearrangements and were called segregating when the between-donor standard deviation exceeded 5%. A statistical classification framework was built for diagnosing cytomegalovirus status from the catalog of TCR beta chain sequences. In a later analysis, TCR nucleotide sequences were compared against IMGT/GENE-DB human TR gene sequences so that V and J genes could be assigned. A later analysis assigned CDR3 sequences and most-parsimonious VDJ recombination scenarios with the TCRdist pipeline. In a later analysis, every TCR beta chain was defined by the combination of its CDR3 amino acid sequence and its V-gene family, and reads without a unique V-gene family were dropped. A later analysis removed 592 highly shared, low-generation-probability nucleotide sequences to deal with suspected cross-contamination and a sequencing artifact. For each public chain, a later analysis derived a clonal expansion index from normalized ranks of inferred template counts within each repertoire. A later analysis computed generation probabilities with a VDJ recombination model fitted to out-of-frame rearrangements, and checked the results against IGoR. A later analysis scored TCR-TCR, TCR-HLA and TCR-CMV co-occurrence with hypergeometric tests, applying a repertoire-size bias correction to TCR pairs. To estimate false discovery rates, a later analysis permuted the HLA or CMV assignments 20 times. A later analysis grouped co-occurring TCRs with DBSCAN, adding TCRdist sequence similarity when clustering within HLA-allele-positive subsets. Repertoires with fewer than 30,000 or more than 120,000 public chains were left out of co-occurrence clustering, as were five repertoires with anomalous nucleotide sharing. Here the immuneACCESS table is served through TCRdb, limited to in-frame sequences with V and J called. Missing clones are a known gap in these copies; in checked studies unresolved V genes cover under half, and the rest lacks a known reason. The DNA was the basis for D and trimming; V, J and clone size are from that table. Recorded for this sample are roughly 79,000 clones; around 74% of them occurred a single time. Jointly, the top ten make up around 6.4% of the sample.

Sequencing input: PBMCs. The rearrangement joined TRBV21-1 to TRBJ1-5; the table calls TRBD1, which could not be checked here. TRBV21-1 counts as a pseudogene. This sequence originates from a woman in her forties or fifties in good health and CMV-seropositive. The CDR3 region: CASSKDHRDRGQPQHF. The sequenced DNA: TGTGCCAGCAGCAAAGACCACAGGGATCGGGGTCAGCCCCAGCATTTT.